This TCR beta chain comes out of a study of CD8+ T cells in alopecia areata. Study conclusions and caveats: Elevated clonality characterized lesional scalp relative to normal scalp, particularly in alopecia totalis/universalis. Tissue-resident alphabeta T cells belonging to normal skin likewise get sequenced within scalp specimens.

The J segment lost 6 bases and the V segment lost 0 bases, leaving 6 bases of the junction unmatched. CDR1 is SQVTM and CDR2 is ANQGSEA in the germline V gene. The CDR3 covers 17 residues. Note on this clone: Its antigen remains unknown.

Isolation of CD4+ and CD8+ T cells from PBMCs was achieved by sorting. Once RNA had been extracted, it was reverse transcribed into cDNA to act as the sequencing template. Only in-frame clones appear in the TCRdb table, and some are missing; sequencing was by immunoSEQ multiplex PCR. In the table there are 150,000 to 200,000 clones, 50% to 65% of which are singletons. The chain joins TRBV29-1 to TRBJ2-1; 15 positions agree with TRBD2. The source is a human donor in good health. Material for sequencing was CD4+ T cells sorted from blood. The CDR3 nucleotides read TGCAGCGTTGAAGATCTAGGACTAGCGGGAGGGCGCAATGAGCAGTTCTTC. Translation: CSVEDLGLAGGRNEQFF.